This TCR beta chain is from a study of blood T cell repertoires in COVID-19. The overall study: The United States, Italy and Spain supplied acute and convalescent COVID-19 samples. Sources were T cells, B-cell-depleted T cells, or PBMCs; the material itself was cDNA or gDNA.

The data were produced by immunoSEQ multiplex PCR, yet TCRdb's version contains in-frame clones alone and is incomplete. The data show a few hundred thousand clones, around 93% seen once. Participant ages covered roughly 18 to 89 years across about two dozen US areas. Participants had their cohort set by participant-reported clinical history. The germline gives CDR1 SGHTA, CDR2 FQGNSA. The V segment lost 5 bases and the J segment 7 bases; nucleotides outside the gene matches: 9. CDR3 length equals 15 residues. The sequencing sample was made of PBMCs or T cells enriched from blood (not recorded which). The origin of this receptor is a human donor in a cohort exposed to, infected with or recovered from COVID-19 (not recorded which). The donor label of this sample is uncertain. The rearrangement uses TRBV7-2 and TRBJ2-1; TRBD1 aligns across 9 bases. For the CDR3, the DNA is TGTGCCAGCAGCCCCGGGACAGGGATGCCGAATGAGCAGTTCTTC. Amino acid sequence: CASSPGTGMPNEQFF.